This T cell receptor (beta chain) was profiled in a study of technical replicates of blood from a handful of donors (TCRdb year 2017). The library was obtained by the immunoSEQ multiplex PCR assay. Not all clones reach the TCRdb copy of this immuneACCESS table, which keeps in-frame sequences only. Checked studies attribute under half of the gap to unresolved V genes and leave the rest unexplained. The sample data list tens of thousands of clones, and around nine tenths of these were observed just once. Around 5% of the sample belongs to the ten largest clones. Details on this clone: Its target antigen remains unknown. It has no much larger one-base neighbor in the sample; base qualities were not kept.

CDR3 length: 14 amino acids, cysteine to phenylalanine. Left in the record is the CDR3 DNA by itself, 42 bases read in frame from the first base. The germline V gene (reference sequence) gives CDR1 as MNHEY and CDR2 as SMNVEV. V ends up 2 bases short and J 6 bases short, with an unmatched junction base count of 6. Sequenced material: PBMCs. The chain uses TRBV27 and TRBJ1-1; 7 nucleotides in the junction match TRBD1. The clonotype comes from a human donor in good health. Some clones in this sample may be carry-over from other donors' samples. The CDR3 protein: CASSLAGGLAEAFF. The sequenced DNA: TGTGCCAGCAGTTTAGCAGGGGGTTTAGCTGAAGCTTTCTTT.